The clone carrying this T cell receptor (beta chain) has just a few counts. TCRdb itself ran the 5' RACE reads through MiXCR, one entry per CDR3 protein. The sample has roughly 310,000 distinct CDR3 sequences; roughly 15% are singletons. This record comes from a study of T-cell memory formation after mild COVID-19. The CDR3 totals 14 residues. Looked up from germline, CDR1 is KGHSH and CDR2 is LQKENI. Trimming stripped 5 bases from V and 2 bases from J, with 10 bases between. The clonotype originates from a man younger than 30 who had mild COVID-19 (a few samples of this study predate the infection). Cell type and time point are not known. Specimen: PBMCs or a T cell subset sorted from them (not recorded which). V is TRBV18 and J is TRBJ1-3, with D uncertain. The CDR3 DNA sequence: TGTGCCAGCTCATCAGGAGGTCCTGGAAACACCATATATTTT. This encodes CASSSGGPGNTIYF.